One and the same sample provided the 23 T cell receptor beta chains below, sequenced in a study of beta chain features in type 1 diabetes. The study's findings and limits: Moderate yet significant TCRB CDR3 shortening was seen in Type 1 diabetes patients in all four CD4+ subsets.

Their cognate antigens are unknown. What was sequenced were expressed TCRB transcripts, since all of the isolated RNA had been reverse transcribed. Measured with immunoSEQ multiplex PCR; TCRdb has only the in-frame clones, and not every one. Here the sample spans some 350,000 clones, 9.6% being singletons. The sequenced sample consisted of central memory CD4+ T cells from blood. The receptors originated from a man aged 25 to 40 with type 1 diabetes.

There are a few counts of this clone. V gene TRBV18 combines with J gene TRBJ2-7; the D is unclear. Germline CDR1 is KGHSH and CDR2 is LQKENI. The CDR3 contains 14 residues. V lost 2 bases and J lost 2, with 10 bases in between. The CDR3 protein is CASSPELRTYEQYF. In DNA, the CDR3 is TGTGCCAGCTCACCAGAGCTGAGAACCTACGAGCAGTACTTC.

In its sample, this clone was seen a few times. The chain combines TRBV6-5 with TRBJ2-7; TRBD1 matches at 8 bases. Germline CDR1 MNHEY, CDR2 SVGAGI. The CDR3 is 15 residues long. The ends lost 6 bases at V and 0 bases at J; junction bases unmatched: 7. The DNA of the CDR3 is TGTGCCAGCAGCCGTACGGGACAGGTCTCCTACGAGCAGTACTTC. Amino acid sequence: CASSRTGQVSYEQYF.

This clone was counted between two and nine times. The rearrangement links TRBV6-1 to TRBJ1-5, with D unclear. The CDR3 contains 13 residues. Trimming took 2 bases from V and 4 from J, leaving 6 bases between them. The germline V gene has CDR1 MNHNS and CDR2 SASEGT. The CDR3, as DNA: TGTGCCAGCAGTGAAAGGGAGAATCAGCCCCAGCATTTT. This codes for CASSERENQPQHF.

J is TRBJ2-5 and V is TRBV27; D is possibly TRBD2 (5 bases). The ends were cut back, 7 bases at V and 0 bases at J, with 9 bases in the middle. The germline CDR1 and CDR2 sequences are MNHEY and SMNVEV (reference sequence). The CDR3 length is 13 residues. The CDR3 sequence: CASKTGYQETQYF. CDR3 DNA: TGTGCCAGCAAGACGGGGTACCAAGAGACCCAGTACTTC.

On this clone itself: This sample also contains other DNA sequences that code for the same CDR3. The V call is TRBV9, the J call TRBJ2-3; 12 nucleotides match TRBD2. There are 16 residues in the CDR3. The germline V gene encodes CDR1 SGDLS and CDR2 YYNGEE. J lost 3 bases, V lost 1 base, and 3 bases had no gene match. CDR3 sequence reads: CASSVSGTSGTDTQYF. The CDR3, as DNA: TGTGCCAGCAGCGTATCCGGGACTAGCGGGACAGATACGCAGTATTTT.

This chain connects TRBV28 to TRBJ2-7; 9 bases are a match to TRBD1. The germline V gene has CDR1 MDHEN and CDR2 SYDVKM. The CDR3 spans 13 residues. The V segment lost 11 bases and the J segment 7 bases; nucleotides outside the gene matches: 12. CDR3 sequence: CAVLGTGMGEQYF. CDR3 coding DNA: TGTGCCGTACTAGGGACAGGGATGGGAGAGCAGTACTTC.

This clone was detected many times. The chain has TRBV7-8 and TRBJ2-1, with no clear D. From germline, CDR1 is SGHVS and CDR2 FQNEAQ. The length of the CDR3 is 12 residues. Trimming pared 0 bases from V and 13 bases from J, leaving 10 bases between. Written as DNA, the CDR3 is TGTGCCAGCAGCTTAGCGGGGTTAGTTCAGTTCTTC. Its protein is CASSLAGLVQFF.

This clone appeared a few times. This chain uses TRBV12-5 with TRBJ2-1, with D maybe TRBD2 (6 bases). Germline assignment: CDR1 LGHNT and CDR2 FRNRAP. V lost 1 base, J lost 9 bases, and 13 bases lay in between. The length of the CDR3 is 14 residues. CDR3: CASGLGGDVGEQFF. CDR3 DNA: TGTGCTAGTGGTTTGGGCGGGGACGTCGGTGAGCAGTTCTTC. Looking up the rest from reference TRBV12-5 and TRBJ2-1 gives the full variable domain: DARVTQTPRHKVTEMGQEVTMRCQPILGHNTVFWYRQTMMQGLELLAYFRNRAPLDDSGMPKDRFSAEMPDATLATLKIQPSEPRDSAVYFCASGLGGDVGEQFFGPGTRLTVL.

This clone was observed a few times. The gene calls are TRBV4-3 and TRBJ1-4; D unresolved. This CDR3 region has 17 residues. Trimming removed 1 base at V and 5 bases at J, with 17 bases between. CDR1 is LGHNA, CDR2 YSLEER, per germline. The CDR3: CASSQAPTRPLNEKLFF. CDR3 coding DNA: TGCGCCAGCAGCCAAGCCCCCACGAGACCCCTAAATGAAAAACTGTTTTTT.

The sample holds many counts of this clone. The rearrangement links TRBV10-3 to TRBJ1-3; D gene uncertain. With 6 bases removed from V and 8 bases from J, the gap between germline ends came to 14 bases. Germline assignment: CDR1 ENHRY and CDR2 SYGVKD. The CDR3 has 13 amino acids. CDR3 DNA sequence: TGTGCCATCAGCAGACCAACTGGGTACACCATATATTTT. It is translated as CAISRPTGYTIYF.

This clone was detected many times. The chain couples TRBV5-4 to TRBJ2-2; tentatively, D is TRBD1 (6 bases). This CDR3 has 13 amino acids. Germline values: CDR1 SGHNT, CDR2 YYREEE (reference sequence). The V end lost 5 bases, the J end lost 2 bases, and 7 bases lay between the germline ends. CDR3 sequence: CASRGGNTGELFF. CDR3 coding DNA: TGTGCCAGCAGAGGGGGTAACACCGGGGAGCTGTTTTTT.

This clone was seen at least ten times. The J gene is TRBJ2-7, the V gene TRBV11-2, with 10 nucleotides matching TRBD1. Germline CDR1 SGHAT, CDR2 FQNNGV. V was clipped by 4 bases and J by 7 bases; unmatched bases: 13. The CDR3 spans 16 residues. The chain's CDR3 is CASSSLRTGGPGEQYF. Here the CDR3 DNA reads TGTGCCAGCAGCTCCCTAAGGACAGGGGGGCCGGGGGAGCAGTACTTC. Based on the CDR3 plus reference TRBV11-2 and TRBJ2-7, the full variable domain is EAGVAQSPRYKIIEKRQSVAFWCNPISGHATLYWYQQILGQGPKLLIQFQNNGVVDDSQLPKDRFSAERLKGVDSTLKIQPAKLEDSAVYLCASSSLRTGGPGEQYFGPGTRLTVT.

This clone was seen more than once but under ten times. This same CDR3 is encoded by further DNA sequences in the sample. The CDR3 nucleotides read TGTGCCAGCAGTTTAGGGGGAGGCTACGAGCAGTACTTC. Its translation is CASSLGGGYEQYF. The rearrangement uses TRBV28 and TRBJ2-7; TRBD2 might be the D (6 bases). The CDR3 sequence is 13 residues long. The V and J ends lost 2 bases and 3 bases respectively, with 8 bases between them. The germline V gene encodes CDR1 MDHEN and CDR2 SYDVKM.

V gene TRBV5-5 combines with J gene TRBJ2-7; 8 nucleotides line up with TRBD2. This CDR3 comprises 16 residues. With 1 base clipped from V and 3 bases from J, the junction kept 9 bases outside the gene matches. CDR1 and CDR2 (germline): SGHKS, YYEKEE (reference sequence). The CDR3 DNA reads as TGTGCCAGCAGCTTGTCATTTAGCGGGATCTACTACGAGCAGTACTTC. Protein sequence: CASSLSFSGIYYEQYF. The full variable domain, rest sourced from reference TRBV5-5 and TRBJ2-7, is DAGVTQSPTHLIKTRGQQVTLRCSPISGHKSVSWYQQVLGQGPQFIFQYYEKEERGRGNFPDRFSARQFPNYSSELNVNALLLGDSALYLCASSLSFSGIYYEQYFGPGTRLTVT.

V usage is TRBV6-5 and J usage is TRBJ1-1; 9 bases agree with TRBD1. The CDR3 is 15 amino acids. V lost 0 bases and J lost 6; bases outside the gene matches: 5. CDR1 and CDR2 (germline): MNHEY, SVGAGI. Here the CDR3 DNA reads TGTGCCAGCAGTTACTCCGGGACAGGGTGGGCTGAAGCTTTCTTT. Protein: CASSYSGTGWAEAFF.

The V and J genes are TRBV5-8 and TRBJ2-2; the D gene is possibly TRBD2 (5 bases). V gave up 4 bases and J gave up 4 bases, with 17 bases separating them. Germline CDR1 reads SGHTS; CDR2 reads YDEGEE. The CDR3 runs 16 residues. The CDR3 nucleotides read TGTGCCAGCAGCCCCGGCCACTTAGGGAGCACCGGGGAGCTGTTTTTT. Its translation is CASSPGHLGSTGELFF.

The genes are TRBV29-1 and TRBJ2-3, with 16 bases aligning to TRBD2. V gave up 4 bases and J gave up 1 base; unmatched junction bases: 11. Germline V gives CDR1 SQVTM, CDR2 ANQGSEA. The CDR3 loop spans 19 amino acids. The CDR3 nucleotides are TGCAGCGTTGTAGGGGTTGGGACTAGCGGGAGGGCCGGCACAGATACGCAGTATTTT. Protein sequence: CSVVGVGTSGRAGTDTQYF.

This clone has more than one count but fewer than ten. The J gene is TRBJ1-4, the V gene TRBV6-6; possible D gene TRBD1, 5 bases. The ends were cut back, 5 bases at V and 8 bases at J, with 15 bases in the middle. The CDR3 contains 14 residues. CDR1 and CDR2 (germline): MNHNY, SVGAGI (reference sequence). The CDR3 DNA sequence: TGTGCCAGCAGTGCTGGGGGGAACCGGGAAAAACTGTTTTTT. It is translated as CASSAGGNREKLFF.

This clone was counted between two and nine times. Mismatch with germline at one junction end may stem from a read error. The DNA of the CDR3 is TGCGCCAGCAGCCACCGTGGCAGGAACTATGGCTACACCTTC. It encodes CASSHRGRNYGYTF. The genes are TRBV7-9 and TRBJ1-2; D call uncertain. This CDR3 spans 14 amino acids. The germline gives CDR1 SEHNR, CDR2 FQNEAQ (reference sequence).

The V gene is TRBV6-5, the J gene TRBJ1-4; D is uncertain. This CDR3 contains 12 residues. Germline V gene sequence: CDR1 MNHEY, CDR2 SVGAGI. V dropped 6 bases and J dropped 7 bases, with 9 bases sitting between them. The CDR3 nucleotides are TGTGCCAGCAGACCATCTACTGAAAAACTGTTTTTT. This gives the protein CASRPSTEKLFF.

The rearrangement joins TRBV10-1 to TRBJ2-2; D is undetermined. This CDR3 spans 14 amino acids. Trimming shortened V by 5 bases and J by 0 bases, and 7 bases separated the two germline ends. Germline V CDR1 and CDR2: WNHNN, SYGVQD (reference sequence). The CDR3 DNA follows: TGCGCCAGCAGTAAGCAGACGAACACCGGGGAGCTGTTTTTT. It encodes CASSKQTNTGELFF.

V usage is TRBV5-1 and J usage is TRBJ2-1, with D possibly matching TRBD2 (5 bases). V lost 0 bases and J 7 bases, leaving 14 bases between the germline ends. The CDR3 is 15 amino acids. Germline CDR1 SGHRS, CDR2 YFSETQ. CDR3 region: CASSLEAARANEQFF. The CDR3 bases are TGCGCCAGCAGCTTGGAGGCGGCGCGGGCAAATGAGCAGTTCTTC.

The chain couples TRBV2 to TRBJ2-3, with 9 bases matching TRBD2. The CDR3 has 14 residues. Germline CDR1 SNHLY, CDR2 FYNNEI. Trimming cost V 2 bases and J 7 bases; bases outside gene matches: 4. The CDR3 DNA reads TGTGCCAGCAGTGAACGCGGGAGGGGGTATACGCAGTATTTT. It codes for CASSERGRGYTQYF.